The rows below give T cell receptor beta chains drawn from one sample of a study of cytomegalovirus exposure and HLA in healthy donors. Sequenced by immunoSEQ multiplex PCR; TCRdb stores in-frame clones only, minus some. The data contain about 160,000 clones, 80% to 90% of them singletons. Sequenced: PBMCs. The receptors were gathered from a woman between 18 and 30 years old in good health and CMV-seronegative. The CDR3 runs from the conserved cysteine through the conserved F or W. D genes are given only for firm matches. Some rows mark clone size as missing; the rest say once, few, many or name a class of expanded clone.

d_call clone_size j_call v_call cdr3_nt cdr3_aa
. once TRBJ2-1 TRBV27 TGTGCCAGCAGTCTCACCCTGCTAAGGAGTATTAATGAGCAGTTCTTC CASSLTLLRSINEQFF
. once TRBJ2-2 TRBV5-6 TGTGCCAGCAGCTTGTACAGGGCCGGGGAGCTGTTTTTT CASSLYRAGELFF
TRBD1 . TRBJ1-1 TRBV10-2 TGCGCCAGCAGTAATACAGGGGAGGCTGAAGCTTTCTTT CASSNTGEAEAFF
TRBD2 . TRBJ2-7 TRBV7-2 TGTGCCAGCAGACCCCGACTAGCGGGAGACGAGCAGTACTTC CASRPRLAGDEQYF
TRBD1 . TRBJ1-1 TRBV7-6 TGTGCCAGCAGCTTAGCTTGGACACAGGGGACTGAAGCTTTCTTT CASSLAWTQGTEAFF
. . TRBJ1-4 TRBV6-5 TGTGCCAGCAGTATCGGGGGGGCCGAAAAACTGTTTTTT CASSIGGAEKLFF
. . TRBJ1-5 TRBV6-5 TGTGCCAGCAGTTACGGCGGGGTAAATCAGCCCCAGCATTTT CASSYGGVNQPQHF
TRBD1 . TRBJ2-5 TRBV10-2 TGCGCCAGCAGTGCGGGAAGGGGGCAGGGGAAAGAGACCCAGTACTTC CASSAGRGQGKETQYF
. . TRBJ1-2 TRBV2 TGTGCCAGCAGCCCGACAGAGAACTATGGCTACACCTTC CASSPTENYGYTF
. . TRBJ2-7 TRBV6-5 TGTGCCAGCAGTTGGACCGGGACTTCCTCCTACGAGCAGTACTTC CASSWTGTSSYEQYF
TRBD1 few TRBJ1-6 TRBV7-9 TGTGCCAGCAGCCCTGGACAGGGCGGTTCACCCCTCCACTTT CASSPGQGGSPLHF
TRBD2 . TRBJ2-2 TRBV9 TGTGCCAGCAGCCTCCAGACTAGCGGGTCTACCGGGGAGCTGTTTTTT CASSLQTSGSTGELFF
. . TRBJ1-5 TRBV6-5 TGTGCCAGCAATCAAGCGAATCAGCCCCAGCATTTT CASNQANQPQHF
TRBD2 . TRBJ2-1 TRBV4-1 TGCGCCAGCAGCCAAGTAAAAGCGGGGATCGTCTACAATGAGCAGTTCTTC CASSQVKAGIVYNEQFF
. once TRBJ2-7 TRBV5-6 TGTGCCAGCAGCCCTGACACCTCCCCTACAGGCTACGAGCAGTACTTC CASSPDTSPTGYEQYF
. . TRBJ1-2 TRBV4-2 TGTGCCAGCAGCCAAGATAGGAGGGCTAACTATGGCTACACCTTC CASSQDRRANYGYTF
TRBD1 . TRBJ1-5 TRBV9 TGTGCCAGCAGCGTATCCCAGGGGGCCGAACCCCAGCATTTT CASSVSQGAEPQHF
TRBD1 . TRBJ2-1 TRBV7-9 TGTGCCAGCAGCTCCCAGGGGGTAGTGTTTCTAGGAGGTAATGAGCAGTTCTTC CASSSQGVVFLGGNEQFF
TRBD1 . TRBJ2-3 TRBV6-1 TGTGCCACCAAGGACAGGGTGGGGGAAGGAGATACGCAGTATTTT CATKDRVGEGDTQYF
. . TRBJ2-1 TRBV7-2 TGTGCCAGCAGAAAGTCCGGCGTTCAGGTGGGTGAGCAGTTCTTC CASRKSGVQVGEQFF
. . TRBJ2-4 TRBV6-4 TGTGCCAGCAGTGACGACAGCAAAGGGAACATTCAGTACTTC CASSDDSKGNIQYF
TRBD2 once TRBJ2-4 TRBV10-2 TGCGCCAGCAGTGGGGAGGGGTTTCCCAAAAACATTCAGTACTTC CASSGEGFPKNIQYF
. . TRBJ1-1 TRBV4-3 TGCGCCAGCAGCCTTATCAGCCTCCGGGGCACTGAAGCTTTCTTT CASSLISLRGTEAFF
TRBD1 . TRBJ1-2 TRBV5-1 TGCGCCAGCAGCTTGGAGGGGGCTAGTGGCTACACCTTC CASSLEGASGYTF
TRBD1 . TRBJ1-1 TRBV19 TGTGCCAGTTGTCGGGACAGGTTAAACACTGAAGCTTTCTTT CASCRDRLNTEAFF
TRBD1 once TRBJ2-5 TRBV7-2 TGTGCCAGCGGGACGGGACAGGGGGCGAGCGAGACCCAGTACTTC CASGTGQGASETQYF
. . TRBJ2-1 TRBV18 TGTGCCAGCTCACTTAGGACAGACAGCTCCTACAATGAGCAGTTCTTC CASSLRTDSSYNEQFF
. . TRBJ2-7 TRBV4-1 TGCGCCAGCAGCCAAGACAGCTCCTACGAGCAGTACTTC CASSQDSSYEQYF
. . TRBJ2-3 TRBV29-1 TGCAGCGTTGTAAAAACTAGCACAGATACGCAGTATTTT CSVVKTSTDTQYF
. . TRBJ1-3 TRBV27 TGTGCCAGCAGGGGGGGAGTGAGTGGAGTAAACACCATATATTTT CASRGGVSGVNTIYF
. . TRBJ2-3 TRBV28 TGTGCCAGCAGTTTACAGGGGGGCACGCAGTATTTT CASSLQGGTQYF
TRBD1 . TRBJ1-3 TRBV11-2 TGTGCCAGCAGCTTAGGTCCCGACAGGGGGCAAAGGGGAAACACCATATATTTT CASSLGPDRGQRGNTIYF
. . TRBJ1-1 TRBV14 TGTGCCAGCAGCCAGGGGGGAAAAGCTTTCTTT CASSQGGKAFF
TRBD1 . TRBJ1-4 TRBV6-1 TGTGCCAGCAGTAAACCGGGACAGGGTGCTGAAAAACTGTTTTTT CASSKPGQGAEKLFF
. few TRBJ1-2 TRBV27 TGTGCCAGCAGTAGAACAGGTCTCGGTGGCTACACCTTC CASSRTGLGGYTF
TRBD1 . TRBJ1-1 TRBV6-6 TGTGCCAGCAGCCCATGGGACAGTCAAGCTTTCTTT CASSPWDSQAFF
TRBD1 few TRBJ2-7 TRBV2 TGTGCCAGCAGGAGACAGGGTAGCTCCTACGAGCAGTACTTC CASRRQGSSYEQYF
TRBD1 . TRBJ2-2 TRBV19 TGTGCCAGTAGACTTAAGACAGGGGAGATTGTCGGGGAGCTGTTTTTT CASRLKTGEIVGELFF
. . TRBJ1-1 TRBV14 TGTGCCAGCAGCCAAGTTGGCAGGTGGGCCATGAACACTGAAGCTTTCTTT CASSQVGRWAMNTEAFF
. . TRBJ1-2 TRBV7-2 TGTGCCAGCCGACAATTAATTAACTATGGCTACACCTTC CASRQLINYGYTF
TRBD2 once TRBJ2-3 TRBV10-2 TGCGCCAGCAGATCTAGCGGGAGCGGAGATACGCAGTATTTT CASRSSGSGDTQYF
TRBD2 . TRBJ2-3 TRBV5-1 TGCGCCAGCAGCTTCCTAGCGGGGACAATCACAGATACGCAGTATTTT CASSFLAGTITDTQYF
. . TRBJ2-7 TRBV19 TGTGCCAGTATAGAGCCCTCCTCCTACGAGCAGTACTTC CASIEPSSYEQYF
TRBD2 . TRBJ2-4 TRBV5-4 TGTGCCAGCAGCCGGGACTTCGGCGCGGGGGGGAACATTCAGTACTTC CASSRDFGAGGNIQYF
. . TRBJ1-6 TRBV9 TGTGCCAGCAGCGCTTCCTATAAGGCCAGGGATTCACCCCTCCACTTT CASSASYKARDSPLHF
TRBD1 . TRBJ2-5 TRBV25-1 TGTGCCAGCAGTGAGCAATCACAGGGGGCCCAAGAGACCCAGTACTTC CASSEQSQGAQETQYF
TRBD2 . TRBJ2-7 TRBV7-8 TGTGCCAGCAGCTTGGGACCGGGGGAGGGGGAGCAGTACTTC CASSLGPGEGEQYF
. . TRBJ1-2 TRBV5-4 TGTGCCAGCAGCCTGGCAGGGACACATTATGGCTACACCTTC CASSLAGTHYGYTF
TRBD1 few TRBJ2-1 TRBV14 TGTGCCAGCAGCCGAGGACAGGGCAATGAGCAGTTCTTC CASSRGQGNEQFF
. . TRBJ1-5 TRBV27 TGTGCCAGCGCCTCTCGCCTAAATCAGCCCCAGCATTTT CASASRLNQPQHF
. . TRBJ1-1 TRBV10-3 TGTGCCATTAGGACGGAAGGACAGCCTAACACTGAAGCTTTCTTT CAIRTEGQPNTEAFF
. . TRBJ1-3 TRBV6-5 TGTGCCAGCAGTTACTCCAGGGGAAACACCATATATTTT CASSYSRGNTIYF
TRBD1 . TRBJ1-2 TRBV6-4 TGTGCCAGCAGTGACGGGGACAGGCCTCTCTATGGCTACACCTTC CASSDGDRPLYGYTF
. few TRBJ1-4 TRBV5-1 TGCGCCAGCAGCTCCCCGGGAGGCGGTAATGAAAAACTGTTTTTT CASSSPGGGNEKLFF